This TCR beta chain was identified during a study of blood T cell repertoires in COVID-19. Looked up from germline, CDR1 is MGHRA and CDR2 is YSYEKL. V dropped 2 bases and J dropped 2 bases, with 7 bases sitting between them. There are 14 residues in the CDR3. Sequencing was performed with immunoSEQ multiplex PCR; in TCRdb, only in-frame clones are kept and a portion is missing. The repertoire holds some 240,000 clones, approximately 80% seen once, with roughly 1.4% in the top ten. Sequencing used peripheral blood. The sequence was collected from a woman aged 40 to 50 who had recovered from COVID-19. This sequence joins TRBV4-1 and TRBJ2-1, with D unresolved. Here the CDR3 DNA reads TGCGCCAGCAGCCAACCTGACACCTACAATGAGCAGTTCTTC. Protein: CASSQPDTYNEQFF.